This passage covers 7 T cell receptor beta chains from one sample sequenced in a study of Ad26.COV2.S vaccination and SARS-CoV-2 variants. TCRdb keeps only in-frame clones here, not all; method: immunoSEQ multiplex PCR. The sample includes 350,000 to 400,000 clones, about nine tenths of them seen just once. Treatment specified: some 20 received Ad26.COV2.S at low or high dose, single or two shots; five or six received placebo; per-sample allocation not given. Sampling took place 63 days after the first vaccine or placebo injection. The source was peripheral blood, collected in a trial of Ad26.COV2.S vaccine versus placebo. These receptor sequences come from a person aged 18 to 65 who received the Ad26.COV2.S COVID-19 vaccine or a placebo.

The chain has TRBV30 and TRBJ1-5; perhaps TRBD1 as D (6 bases). This CDR3 region has 14 residues. Trimming removed 3 bases at V and 3 bases at J, with 12 bases between. Looked up from germline, CDR1 is GTSNPN and CDR2 is SVGIG (reference sequence). The CDR3 sequence is CAWSRGGPNQPQHF. CDR3 in DNA: TGTGCCTGGAGCCGCGGGGGGCCCAATCAGCCCCAGCATTTT.

The CDR3 DNA is TGTGCCAGCAGCTTAGCCTCTACTAGCGGGAGATCGTCCTACAATGAGCAGTTCTTC. It specifies CASSLASTSGRSSYNEQFF. The V gene is TRBV7-9, the J gene TRBJ2-1, with 11 bases lining up with TRBD2. Germline V gene data show CDR1 as SEHNR and CDR2 as FQNEAQ (reference sequence). The V segment lost 0 bases and the J segment 1 base; nucleotides outside the gene matches: 8. This CDR3 has 19 residues.

V usage is TRBV7-2 and J usage is TRBJ1-6; D remains unclear. Germline V CDR1 and CDR2: SGHTA, FQGNSA. This CDR3 has 13 residues. Trimming shortened V by 4 bases and J by 6 bases, and 7 bases separated the two germline ends. The CDR3 here is CASSYKGNSPLHF. CDR3 in DNA: TGTGCCAGCAGCTACAAGGGTAATTCACCCCTCCACTTT.

V is TRBV6-6 and J is TRBJ2-7, with TRBD1 matching over 8 bases. With V trimmed by 6 bases and J by 7 bases, 8 bases remained unmatched. Germline loops: CDR1 MNHNY, CDR2 SVGAGI (reference sequence). This CDR3 contains 13 residues. CDR3 in amino acids: CASRPTGAHEQYF. The CDR3 DNA reads as TGTGCCAGCAGACCGACAGGGGCACATGAGCAGTACTTC.

This rearrangement joins TRBV27 to TRBJ2-1; D is perhaps TRBD2 (6 bases). Germline loops: CDR1 MNHEY, CDR2 SMNVEV (reference sequence). Trimming removed 3 bases from V and 3 bases from J, with 12 bases in between. CDR3 size: 15 residues. The CDR3 sequence: CASSLSSGYYNEQFF. The CDR3 DNA reads as TGTGCCAGCAGTTTGAGTAGCGGCTACTACAATGAGCAGTTCTTC.

The CDR3 loop is CSVDRIQETQYF. CDR3 DNA sequence: TGCAGCGTTGACCGGATTCAAGAGACCCAGTACTTC. This chain links TRBV29-1 with TRBJ2-5, with D uncertain. V dropped 3 bases and J dropped 2 bases, with 7 bases sitting between them. The CDR3 consists of 12 residues. Germline-derived CDR1 and CDR2 are SQVTM and ANQGSEA.

The genes are TRBV4-2 and TRBJ1-2, with 7 bases fitting TRBD1. The CDR3 totals 13 residues. Germline CDR1 is LGHNA and CDR2 is YNFKEQ. V dropped 3 bases and J dropped 4; count of bases not matched to a gene: 2. The CDR3 is CASSHDRAYGYTF. The CDR3 bases are TGTGCCAGCAGCCACGACAGGGCCTATGGCTACACCTTC.